The entry that follows covers one T cell receptor (beta chain) sequence. Antigen specificity is unknown. A much larger clone differs from this one at a single base, so this may be a read error. This specimen belongs to a study of response to subunit inactivated influenza vaccine. Study-level points and caveats: Seasonal influenza vaccination, on each occasion, was suggested by the authors to recruit few new T cells.

TCRdb itself ran the RT-PCR reads through MiXCR, one entry per CDR3 protein. The sample has fewer than 700,000 distinct CDR3 sequences; over 10% are singletons. This TCR came from a man aged 50-60 years who received an inactivated influenza vaccine. Material: PBMCs from blood, obtained about 6 weeks after vaccination.

The CDR3 bases are TGTGCCAGCACCTACCTTCAAGGGGGACTAGGAGTCAATGAGCAGTTCTTC. It codes for CASTYLQGGLGVNEQFF. The J gene is TRBJ2-1, the V gene TRBV6-1, with 8 bases aligning to TRBD2. V lost 7 bases to trimming and J lost 6 bases; unmatched junction nucleotides: 17. Germline values: CDR1 MNHNS, CDR2 SASEGT. The CDR3 consists of 17 residues.